Below are 25 T cell receptor beta chains sequenced from a single sample in a study of a mutant IDH1 vaccine in newly diagnosed glioma. Which antigens these TCRs recognize remains unknown. Sample time point: week 5, during vaccination. It was 300 ug of mutant IDH1 20-mer peptide that made up each vaccine dose, given with topical imiquimod. Repertoires were generated with immunoSEQ multiplex PCR, while TCRdb's copy carries only in-frame clones and drops some. The sample carries roughly 72,000 clones, 90% to 95% recorded once. The sample was PBMCs, taken from a glioma patient whose treatment included an IDH1 peptide vaccine. These receptors all stem from a woman in her forties or fifties with glioma.

This clone is a singleton in its sample. This chain uses TRBV27 with TRBJ1-3, with D tentatively TRBD1 (5 bases). The germline V and J ends were trimmed by 0 bases and 4 bases, with 7 bases remaining between them. The CDR3 has 14 amino acids. Looked up from germline, CDR1 is MNHEY and CDR2 is SMNVEV (reference sequence). The CDR3 loop reads CASSLSGTGNTIYF. The CDR3 DNA sequence: TGTGCCAGCAGTTTATCAGGGACCGGAAACACCATATATTTT.

The chain has TRBV5-4 and TRBJ1-1; D call uncertain. The CDR3 extends over 13 amino acids. The V and J ends lost 4 bases and 0 bases respectively, with 7 bases between them. The germline V gene has CDR1 SGHNT and CDR2 YYREEE (reference sequence). The CDR3: CASSQTLNTEAFF. The CDR3 nucleotides read TGTGCCAGCAGCCAGACCTTGAACACTGAAGCTTTCTTT.

This clone occurred a few times. V usage is TRBV7-9 and J usage is TRBJ2-7, with D hard to call. Trimming cost V 0 bases and J 5 bases, with 8 bases left between them. CDR3 length equals 13 residues. Germline CDR1 and CDR2: SEHNR and FQNEAQ (reference sequence). Written as DNA, the CDR3 is TGTGCCAGCAGCTTAGCGCTGGGCAACGAGCAGTACTTC. Its protein product is CASSLALGNEQYF.

V usage is TRBV29-1 and J usage is TRBJ1-3; the match to TRBD1 covers 7 bases. Germline CDR1 reads SQVTM; CDR2 reads ANQGSEA. The CDR3 is 14 residues long. After removal of 6 bases from V and 0 bases from J, the junction contained 5 bases not matched to a gene. CDR3 bases: TGCAGCGTCCGACAGGGAAGCTCTGGAAACACCATATATTTT. Protein sequence: CSVRQGSSGNTIYF.

The rearrangement joins TRBV7-9 to TRBJ1-4; 11 positions match TRBD1. The V and J ends lost 3 bases and 8 bases, in that order; junction bases with no gene match: 11. There are 17 residues in the CDR3. Germline V CDR1 and CDR2: SEHNR, FQNEAQ (reference sequence). The CDR3 bases are TGTGCCAGCAGCTTGGGGCTGGACAGGGGGCTCGGCGAAAAACTGTTTTTT. Encoded protein: CASSLGLDRGLGEKLFF.

The chain has TRBV27 and TRBJ1-4, with TRBD1 matching over 8 bases. Germline CDR1 is MNHEY and CDR2 is SMNVEV (reference sequence). This CDR3 comprises 14 residues. With V trimmed by 5 bases and J by 7 bases, 6 bases remained unmatched. CDR3: CASSLRGQVEKLFF. The CDR3, as DNA: TGTGCCAGCAGTCTCAGGGGGCAGGTTGAAAAACTGTTTTTT.

This chain links TRBV6-6 with TRBJ1-1; D is uncertain. CDR1 is MNHNY and CDR2 is SVGAGI in the germline V gene (reference sequence). Trimming left V 4 bases short and J 3 bases short, with 12 bases between. This CDR3 comprises 14 residues. CDR3 DNA: TGTGCCAGCAGTTTGGACGGGCGTGACACTGAAGCTTTCTTT. Amino acid sequence: CASSLDGRDTEAFF.

The chain uses TRBV19 and TRBJ1-2; D gene unclear. The CDR3 is 11 residues long. With 4 bases removed from V and 4 bases from J, the gap between germline ends came to 4 bases. CDR1 and CDR2 (germline): LNHDA, SQIVND (reference sequence). The CDR3 loop reads CASSNPYGYTF. Here the CDR3 DNA reads TGTGCCAGTAGTAATCCCTATGGCTACACCTTC. The complete variable domain, with remaining parts taken from reference TRBV19 and TRBJ1-2, reads DGGITQSPKYLFRKEGQNVTLSCEQNLNHDAMYWYRQDPGQGLRLIYYSQIVNDFQKGDIAEGYSVSREKKESFPLTVTSAQKNPTAFYLCASSNPYGYTFGSGTRLTVV.

The V call is TRBV4-1, the J call TRBJ2-7, with a possible D match to TRBD2 (6 bases). From germline, CDR1 is MGHRA and CDR2 YSYEKL. This CDR3 is 15 amino acids long. Trimming removed 3 bases from V and 2 bases from J, with 14 bases in between. The CDR3: CASSHIGTRPYEQYF. CDR3 in DNA: TGCGCCAGCAGCCATATCGGGACTCGACCCTACGAGCAGTACTTC.

The CDR3 here is CASSFSGVYTGELFF. The CDR3 coding sequence is TGTGCCAGCTCGTTCTCAGGGGTTTACACCGGGGAGCTGTTTTTT. This chain uses TRBV18 with TRBJ2-2, with D possibly being TRBD1 (6 bases). There are 15 residues in the CDR3. The V gene lost 6 bases and the J gene lost 3 bases, with 14 bases spanning the gap. Germline loops: CDR1 KGHSH, CDR2 LQKENI.

The V call is TRBV7-8, the J call TRBJ2-1, with 14 bases lining up with TRBD2. The CDR3 spans 16 residues. The germline gives CDR1 SGHVS, CDR2 FQNEAQ. V lost 1 base and J lost 9; bases outside the gene matches: 5. The CDR3: CASSLVGTSGSGEQFF. CDR3 sequence (DNA): TGTGCCAGCAGCTTAGTCGGGACTAGCGGGAGCGGTGAGCAGTTCTTC.

This clone was counted once. CDR3 region: CASSLMAGAGEQYF. CDR3 DNA sequence: TGTGCCAGCAGCTTGATGGCGGGAGCAGGAGAGCAGTACTTC. The gene calls are TRBV7-3 and TRBJ2-7; 7 positions match TRBD2. J was trimmed by 7 bases and V by 3 bases; bases with no gene match: 9. The CDR3 is made up of 14 amino acids. From germline, CDR1 is SGHTA and CDR2 FQGTGA.

This chain uses TRBV2 with TRBJ1-5, with TRBD1 identical over 12 bases. J lost 7 bases, V lost 8 bases, and 12 bases had no gene match. The CDR3 is 16 amino acids. Germline V gives CDR1 SNHLY, CDR2 FYNNEI. The CDR3 nucleotides are TGTGCCAGCGTGGGGTGGGACAGGGGGCGACAGCAGCCCCAGCATTTT. It codes for CASVGWDRGRQQPQHF.

The gene calls are TRBV5-1 and TRBJ1-1; D is unclear. From germline, CDR1 is SGHRS and CDR2 YFSETQ. There are 14 residues in the CDR3. V shed 0 bases and J shed 7 bases, with 13 bases lying between them. CDR3 DNA sequence: TGCGCCAGCAGCTTGGAAGTAAGGACGGGTGAAGCTTTCTTT. Translating gives CASSLEVRTGEAFF. Looking up the rest from reference TRBV5-1 and TRBJ1-1 gives the full variable domain: KAGVTQTPRYLIKTRGQQVTLSCSPISGHRSVSWYQQTPGQGLQFLFEYFSETQRNKGNFPGRFSGRQFSNSRSEMNVSTLELGDSALYLCASSLEVRTGEAFFGQGTRLTVV.

In regard to this clone: The junction departs from the called germline gene at one end, perhaps through a read error. The rearrangement uses TRBV5-3 and TRBJ1-1; D might be TRBD1 (5 bases). TRBV5-3 is assigned to the ORF class and has an uncertain function. The CDR3 is 15 amino acids. The DNA of the CDR3 is TGTGCCAGCAGCTTCACAGGATGGGCCAACACTGAAGCTTTCTTT. Translation: CASSFTGWANTEAFF.

The chain employs TRBV7-9 and TRBJ2-6, with D perhaps TRBD1 (6 bases). The germline gives CDR1 SEHNR, CDR2 FQNEAQ (reference sequence). Trimming took off 4 bases at V and 8 bases at J, with 12 bases between the two ends. This CDR3 comprises 14 residues. As DNA, the CDR3 is TGTGCCAGCAGCTACCGAGACAGGCCCAACGTCCTGACTTTC. The encoded protein is CASSYRDRPNVLTF.

The chain carries TRBV18 and TRBJ1-2, with 9 bases that match TRBD1. The CDR3 has 14 amino acids. Trimming at V came to 5 bases and at J to 7 bases, leaving 8 bases not matched to a gene. CDR1 and CDR2 from the germline V gene are KGHSH and LQKENI. CDR3 nucleotides: TGTGCCAGCTCAAGGGACAGGGCGGATCGTGGCTACACCTTC. This codes for CASSRDRADRGYTF.

The gene calls are TRBV5-1 and TRBJ2-1; 15 bases map to TRBD2. Trimming took 0 bases from V and 5 from J; bases not matched to a gene: 6. The germline V gene encodes CDR1 SGHRS and CDR2 YFSETQ. The CDR3 is 18 amino acids. The CDR3 is CASSLEGLAGGTNNEQFF. The DNA of the CDR3 is TGCGCCAGCAGCTTGGAGGGACTAGCGGGAGGTACTAACAATGAGCAGTTCTTC.

The V gene is TRBV5-6, the J gene TRBJ1-3; D may be TRBD1 (6 bases). This CDR3 has 15 amino acids. Germline CDR1 reads SGHDT; CDR2 reads YYEEEE. The V gene lost 4 bases and the J gene lost 2 bases, with 13 bases spanning the gap. The CDR3 reads CASSPDRGTGNTIYF. The DNA for the CDR3 is TGTGCCAGCAGCCCGGACAGAGGGACTGGAAACACCATATATTTT.

This chain connects TRBV7-9 to TRBJ2-1; no clear D. V gave up 3 bases and J gave up 4 bases, with 7 bases separating them. The CDR3 spans 13 residues. Looked up from germline, CDR1 is SEHNR and CDR2 is FQNEAQ (reference sequence). CDR3 protein: CASSLFPYNEQFF. DNA of the CDR3: TGTGCCAGCAGCTTGTTCCCTTACAATGAGCAGTTCTTC.

This clone was recorded only once. This chain joins TRBV27 and TRBJ2-7; maybe TRBD1 (6 bases). The V end lost 1 base, the J end lost 0 bases, and 7 bases lay between the germline ends. Germline V gene lookup returns CDR1 MNHEY and CDR2 SMNVEV (reference sequence). The CDR3 has 14 amino acids. DNA of the CDR3: TGTGCCAGCAGTTTATTGGACAGCTCCTACGAGCAGTACTTC. Protein sequence: CASSLLDSSYEQYF.

The V gene is TRBV7-8, the J gene TRBJ2-1; D is unresolved. Germline V gene sequence: CDR1 SGHVS, CDR2 FQNEAQ. This CDR3 is built from 9 residues. V lost 7 bases and J lost 9, with 4 bases in between. The CDR3, as DNA: TGTGCCAGCACCCTTGAGCAGTTCTTC. This translates into CASTLEQFF.

V and J are TRBV28 and TRBJ1-1, with TRBD1 matching 7 bases. Germline V CDR1 and CDR2: MDHEN, SYDVKM. This CDR3 has 14 residues. V lost 5 bases, J lost 5 bases, and 8 bases stayed unmatched. The DNA for the CDR3 is TGTGCCAGCAGTCCCCCAGGGGGAAGAACTGAAGCTTTCTTT. This codes for CASSPPGGRTEAFF.

V gene TRBV10-3 combines with J gene TRBJ2-5, with unresolved D. Deletions cut 0 bases from V and 11 bases from J, with 7 bases between. CDR1 is ENHRY and CDR2 is SYGVKD in the germline V gene. This CDR3 has 11 residues. The CDR3 region has the DNA TGTGCCATCAGTGAGTCTTTGCAGCAGTACTTC. Translating it yields CAISESLQQYF.

This chain connects TRBV4-2 to TRBJ2-5, with TRBD2 matching 11 bases. Trimming took 3 bases from V and 4 from J; bases not matched to a gene: 7. Germline values: CDR1 LGHNA, CDR2 YNFKEQ. This CDR3 has 16 residues. CDR3 coding DNA: TGTGCCAGCAGCCAGGACACTAGCGGGAGAGGAGAGACCCAGTACTTC. Translating it yields CASSQDTSGRGETQYF.